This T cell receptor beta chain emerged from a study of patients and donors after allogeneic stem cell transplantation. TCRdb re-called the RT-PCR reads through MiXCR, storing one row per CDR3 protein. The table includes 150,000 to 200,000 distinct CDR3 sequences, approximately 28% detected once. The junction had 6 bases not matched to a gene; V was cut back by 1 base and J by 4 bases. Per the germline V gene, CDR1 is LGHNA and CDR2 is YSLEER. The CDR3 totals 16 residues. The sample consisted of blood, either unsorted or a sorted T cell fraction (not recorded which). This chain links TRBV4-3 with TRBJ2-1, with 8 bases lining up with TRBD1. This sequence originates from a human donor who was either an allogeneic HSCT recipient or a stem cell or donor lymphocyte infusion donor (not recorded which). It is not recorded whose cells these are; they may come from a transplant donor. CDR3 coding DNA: TGCGCCAGCAGCCAAGGAGAGTGGACAGGGTACAATGAGCAGTTCTTC. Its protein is CASSQGEWTGYNEQFF.